The clone carrying this T cell receptor beta chain was seen many times. Its antigen is still unknown. V was trimmed by 7 bases and J by 5 bases, leaving 15 bases between them. The CDR3 length is 14 residues. Germline V CDR1 and CDR2: SGHAT, FQNNGV. This sample is drawn from a study of human T cells and chemical hapten exposure. As for the study in general: A 2 cm by 2 cm inner upper arm patch received 2% DPC for sensitization. The patch tests put 0.01% DPC on the skin of the upper back and were read 6 days later. Study-level results: Relative to control repertoires, expanded TCRs gave rise to significantly more large CDR3 similarity clusters.

Time point defined: patch test 2, 6 weeks after DPC sensitization. Treatment meaning: therapeutic diphenylcyclopropenone sensitization with weekly scalp DPC. TCRdb independently ran MiXCR on the RACE reads; one entry per CDR3 protein. The table includes tens of thousands of distinct CDR3 sequences, approximately 3.4% detected once. Sequences were derived from whole blood, sampled in connection with sensitization to the hapten diphenylcyclopropenone (DPC). The V and J genes are TRBV11-2 and TRBJ2-1; a possible D gene is TRBD2 (6 bases). This clonotype originated in a man in his forties with alopecia areata. Some clones in this sample may be carry-over from other donors' samples. The CDR3 reads CASTLWRAHNEQFF. CDR3 sequence (DNA): TGTGCCAGCACCCTCTGGAGGGCCCACAATGAGCAGTTCTTC.